This T cell receptor (beta chain) was recovered during a study of cytomegalovirus exposure and HLA in healthy donors. Study in general: Clustering assigned 81% of the roughly 370 genotyped donors to the Caucasian-associated ancestry cluster.

CDR1 is MNHEY, CDR2 SVGAGI, per germline. V was shortened by 0 bases and J by 5 bases, with 17 bases between the two germline ends. The CDR3 sequence is 16 residues long. Researchers ran the PCR with 60 Vbeta and 13 Jbeta primers. TCRdb's copy holds only in-frame clones and misses some; the assay was immunoSEQ multiplex PCR. The sample has about 48,000 clones, and its top ten clones hold about 6%. This TCR was recovered from a male donor in good health and CMV-seropositive. The sequenced material came from PBMCs. The rearrangement links TRBV6-5 to TRBJ2-7; D is unresolved. CDR3 sequence: CASSYSTGLVVHEQYF. CDR3 DNA sequence: TGTGCCAGCAGTTACTCGACTGGTCTAGTCGTCCACGAGCAGTACTTC.